A selection of T cell receptor beta chains follows, all from one sample in a study of cytomegalovirus exposure and HLA in healthy donors. Clones were read by immunoSEQ multiplex PCR, and TCRdb kept only the in-frame ones, dropping some. This sample contains roughly 120,000 clones. Sequencing was done on a sample of PBMCs. The receptors here all came from a man aged 30 to 45 in good health and CMV-seronegative. CDR3s include the opening cysteine and the closing phenylalanine or tryptophan. A D gene is named only where the DNA matches it firmly.

v_call: TRBV6-1; d_call: TRBD1; j_call: TRBJ2-3; cdr3_length: 15; cdr3_nt: TGTGCCAGCAGCCGGGGGGACAGGGGCACAGATACGCAGTATTTT; cdr3_aa: CASSRGDRGTDTQYF
v_call: TRBV4-3; d_call: TRBD1; j_call: TRBJ1-2; cdr3_length: 17; cdr3_nt: TGCGCCAGCAGCCATAACCCAGGGGGCGCGGGGGACTATGGCTACACCTTC; cdr3_aa: CASSHNPGGAGDYGYTF
v_call: TRBV4-1; d_call: .; j_call: TRBJ1-3; cdr3_length: 15; cdr3_nt: TGCGCCAGCAGCCAAGTTAGATACTCTGGAAACACCATATATTTT; cdr3_aa: CASSQVRYSGNTIYF
v_call: TRBV11-3; d_call: TRBD1; j_call: TRBJ2-3; cdr3_length: 17; cdr3_nt: TGTGCCAGCAGCTTAGATCCCGGACAGGGTGAAACAGATACGCAGTATTTT; cdr3_aa: CASSLDPGQGETDTQYF
v_call: TRBV27; d_call: TRBD1; j_call: TRBJ1-4; cdr3_length: 15; cdr3_nt: TGTGCCAGCAGTTTTACAGGGGGCGCTTGGGAAAAACTGTTTTTT; cdr3_aa: CASSFTGGAWEKLFF
v_call: TRBV6-5; d_call: TRBD2; j_call: TRBJ2-3; cdr3_length: 15; cdr3_nt: TGTGCCAGCAGATCAACTAGCGGGAGGACAGATACGCAGTATTTT; cdr3_aa: CASRSTSGRTDTQYF
v_call: TRBV7-3; d_call: TRBD2; j_call: TRBJ2-6; cdr3_length: 18; cdr3_nt: TGTGCCAGCAGCTTAAGAGTGGGGACTAACTCTGGGGCCAACGTCCTGACTTTC; cdr3_aa: CASSLRVGTNSGANVLTF
v_call: TRBV28; d_call: .; j_call: TRBJ2-5; cdr3_length: 13; cdr3_nt: TGTGCCACCCGATCACCGGGGAGGGAGACCCAGTACTTC; cdr3_aa: CATRSPGRETQYF
v_call: TRBV18; d_call: .; j_call: TRBJ2-7; cdr3_length: 13; cdr3_nt: TGTGCCAGCTCCCGCGGGCAGGACTACGAGCAGTACTTC; cdr3_aa: CASSRGQDYEQYF
v_call: TRBV11-2; d_call: .; j_call: TRBJ2-7; cdr3_length: 14; cdr3_nt: TGTGCCAGCAGCTTAGTGGCAGGGGCCTACGAGCAGTACTTC; cdr3_aa: CASSLVAGAYEQYF
v_call: TRBV5-1; d_call: .; j_call: TRBJ2-3; cdr3_length: 14; cdr3_nt: TGCGCCAGCAGTTCTAGTACTAGCACAGATACGCAGTATTTT; cdr3_aa: CASSSSTSTDTQYF
v_call: TRBV4-2; d_call: .; j_call: TRBJ1-2; cdr3_length: 15; cdr3_nt: TGTGCCAGCAGCCAAGATTTCGCAAGCGCGAAAGGCTACACCTTC; cdr3_aa: CASSQDFASAKGYTF
v_call: TRBV7-3; d_call: TRBD2; j_call: TRBJ2-7; cdr3_length: 14; cdr3_nt: TGTGCCAGCAGCTTCACCGGGACTAGGGACGAGCAGTACTTC; cdr3_aa: CASSFTGTRDEQYF
v_call: TRBV4-2; d_call: TRBD2; j_call: TRBJ2-7; cdr3_length: 14; cdr3_nt: TGTGCCAGCAGCCAGGCAGGACTAGCGCACGAGCAGTACTTC; cdr3_aa: CASSQAGLAHEQYF
v_call: TRBV9; d_call: .; j_call: TRBJ2-2; cdr3_length: 14; cdr3_nt: TGTGCCAGCAGCGTAGCTAGTCTCGCGGGGGAGCTGTTTTTT; cdr3_aa: CASSVASLAGELFF
v_call: TRBV5-6; d_call: .; j_call: TRBJ2-5; cdr3_length: 16; cdr3_nt: TGTGCCAGCAGCCTGGGAGGACTCGGATTACAAGAGACCCAGTACTTC; cdr3_aa: CASSLGGLGLQETQYF
v_call: TRBV4-2; d_call: TRBD2; j_call: TRBJ2-2; cdr3_length: 17; cdr3_nt: TGTGCCAGCAGCCAAGCGGGGGCTTCAGCGGGGGTCAGGGAGCTGTTTTTT; cdr3_aa: CASSQAGASAGVRELFF
v_call: TRBV6-1; d_call: TRBD1; j_call: TRBJ1-2; cdr3_length: 14; cdr3_nt: TGTGCCAGCAGTGAACGGGCAGGGGGTGGCGGCTACACCTTC; cdr3_aa: CASSERAGGGGYTF
v_call: TRBV29-1; d_call: TRBD2; j_call: TRBJ2-2; cdr3_length: 13; cdr3_nt: TGCAGCGGGGAGGGAGCGAACACCGGGGAGCTGTTTTTT; cdr3_aa: CSGEGANTGELFF
v_call: TRBV12-5; d_call: TRBD2; j_call: TRBJ2-7; cdr3_length: 17; cdr3_nt: TGTGCTAGTGGTTTGGTATCGACTAGCGGAGCTTTCTACGAGCAGTACTTC; cdr3_aa: CASGLVSTSGAFYEQYF
v_call: TRBV19; d_call: .; j_call: TRBJ2-1; cdr3_length: 16; cdr3_nt: TGTGCCAGTAGTATAGGGTCAGCGGAATACCCCAATGAGCAGTTCTTC; cdr3_aa: CASSIGSAEYPNEQFF
v_call: TRBV6-5; d_call: TRBD1; j_call: TRBJ1-1; cdr3_length: 16; cdr3_nt: TGTGCCAGCAGTTACCACAGGGGGCTGAGGAACACTGAAGCTTTCTTT; cdr3_aa: CASSYHRGLRNTEAFF
v_call: TRBV9; d_call: .; j_call: TRBJ2-1; cdr3_length: 16; cdr3_nt: TGTGCCAGCAGCGTAGGGAGCGGCGTAGTCTACAATGAGCAGTTCTTC; cdr3_aa: CASSVGSGVVYNEQFF
v_call: TRBV5-4; d_call: .; j_call: TRBJ2-7; cdr3_length: 15; cdr3_nt: TGTGCCAGCAGCTTGAGAGCTGGGAGCTCCTACGAGCAGTACTTC; cdr3_aa: CASSLRAGSSYEQYF
v_call: TRBV10-3; d_call: .; j_call: TRBJ1-2; cdr3_length: 15; cdr3_nt: TGTGCCATCAGTGACTCATTAGACAGTAACTATGGCTACACCTTC; cdr3_aa: CAISDSLDSNYGYTF
v_call: TRBV9; d_call: .; j_call: TRBJ1-5; cdr3_length: 14; cdr3_nt: TGTGCCAGCAGCGTAGGGGGAGGGGGGGAGCCCCAGCATTTT; cdr3_aa: CASSVGGGGEPQHF
v_call: TRBV29-1; d_call: .; j_call: TRBJ2-5; cdr3_length: 10; cdr3_nt: TGCAGCGCCGGGGGAGAGACCCAGTACTTC; cdr3_aa: CSAGGETQYF
v_call: TRBV28; d_call: .; j_call: TRBJ1-5; cdr3_length: 17; cdr3_nt: TGTGCCAGCAGTTCACCGTCAGGGGCACGTGGCAATCAGCCCCAGCATTTT; cdr3_aa: CASSSPSGARGNQPQHF
v_call: TRBV2; d_call: .; j_call: TRBJ2-5; cdr3_length: 11; cdr3_nt: TGTGCCAGCGCTGGACTCGGGACCCAGTACTTC; cdr3_aa: CASAGLGTQYF
v_call: TRBV5-6; d_call: .; j_call: TRBJ2-7; cdr3_length: 13; cdr3_nt: TGTGCCAGCAGCTTCAGGGTTCCTCCCGAGCAGTACTTC; cdr3_aa: CASSFRVPPEQYF
v_call: TRBV4-1; d_call: .; j_call: TRBJ2-7; cdr3_length: 13; cdr3_nt: TGCGCCAGCAGCCGGACAGAAGACTACGAGCAGTACTTC; cdr3_aa: CASSRTEDYEQYF
v_call: TRBV29-1; d_call: .; j_call: TRBJ2-1; cdr3_length: 14; cdr3_nt: TGCAGCGTTGTGCGGATTAGCTCCTACAATGAGCAGTTCTTC; cdr3_aa: CSVVRISSYNEQFF
v_call: TRBV30; d_call: .; j_call: TRBJ1-6; cdr3_length: 11; cdr3_nt: TGTGCCTGGAGTGAAGGGGGACCCCTCCACTTT; cdr3_aa: CAWSEGGPLHF
v_call: TRBV18; d_call: .; j_call: TRBJ1-1; cdr3_length: 14; cdr3_nt: TGTGCCAGCTCCCGGGACATGAGTTACACTGAAGCTTTCTTT; cdr3_aa: CASSRDMSYTEAFF
v_call: TRBV28; d_call: TRBD2; j_call: TRBJ2-7; cdr3_length: 14; cdr3_nt: TGTGCCAGCAATTCGCCGGGGGGCTCCTACGAGCAGTACTTC; cdr3_aa: CASNSPGGSYEQYF
v_call: TRBV19; d_call: TRBD2; j_call: TRBJ2-7; cdr3_length: 18; cdr3_nt: TGTGCCAGTAGTTTTGGCGGGGGACTAGCGGGAGGATTCTACGAGCAGTACTTC; cdr3_aa: CASSFGGGLAGGFYEQYF
v_call: TRBV2; d_call: .; j_call: TRBJ1-4; cdr3_length: 15; cdr3_nt: TGTGCCAGCAGTGTTCGTCCGGTACCTAATGAAAAACTGTTTTTT; cdr3_aa: CASSVRPVPNEKLFF
v_call: TRBV11-2; d_call: TRBD2; j_call: TRBJ2-7; cdr3_length: 14; cdr3_nt: TGTGCCAGCAGCTCCACTAGCGGGAGATACGAGCAGTACTTC; cdr3_aa: CASSSTSGRYEQYF
v_call: TRBV2; d_call: .; j_call: TRBJ1-5; cdr3_length: 14; cdr3_nt: TGTGCCAGCACCGGGGAGTCCTACAATCAGCCCCAGCATTTT; cdr3_aa: CASTGESYNQPQHF
v_call: TRBV19; d_call: TRBD1; j_call: TRBJ2-5; cdr3_length: 14; cdr3_nt: TGTGCCAGTAGTATCTACAGGGGAGAGATGACCCAGTACTTC; cdr3_aa: CASSIYRGEMTQYF
v_call: TRBV7-9; d_call: .; j_call: TRBJ1-5; cdr3_length: 14; cdr3_nt: TGTGCCAGCAGCTCTGGGCTTAGCAATCAGCCCCAGCATTTT; cdr3_aa: CASSSGLSNQPQHF
v_call: TRBV10-1; d_call: .; j_call: TRBJ1-2; cdr3_length: 13; cdr3_nt: TGCGCCAGCAGCCCGGGGGAGCAATATGGCTACACCTTC; cdr3_aa: CASSPGEQYGYTF